This T cell receptor (beta chain) was sequenced for a study of T cell responses to AZD1222 COVID-19 vaccine. Looking at the study overall: Doses given second, at about 4 or about 12 weeks, were pooled.

The CDR3 contains 12 residues. V lost 8 bases, J lost 3 bases, and 8 bases lay in between. CDR1 and CDR2 (germline): SGHAT, FQNNGV. Data came from immunoSEQ multiplex PCR; TCRdb stores just in-frame clones and leaves some out. The profile shows some 190,000 clones, roughly 92% of them singletons. V and J are TRBV11-2 and TRBJ1-3; D is unclear. The input for sequencing was peripheral blood, taken on day 0 of AZD1222 vaccination. The clonotype was recovered from an adult in good health. CDR3 nucleotide sequence: TGTGCCAGCGGCATCTATGGAAACACCATATATTTT. Encoded protein: CASGIYGNTIYF.